Sequencing of this T cell receptor (beta chain) was carried out in a study of vaccination effects on CD4 cells after COVID-19. Findings and limits, study-wide: Marked clonal contraction of infection- and vaccine-induced clones was seen late after vaccination. Researchers report that only 1 of 255 vaccine-induced clones in healthy vaccinees cross-reacted with common cold coronaviruses.

Culture proceeded for roughly ten days, and CD4+ T cells were then isolated. In the cultures, half the medium was exchanged for IL-2 medium on days 3 and 7. Sequenced by immunoSEQ multiplex PCR; TCRdb stores in-frame clones only, minus some. The sample gives 31,000 or so clones, 70% of which show up once; roughly 3.8% is in the top ten. This clone has a handful of counts. Its matching antigen is unknown. V was clipped by 1 base and J by 9 bases; unmatched bases: 11. The CDR3 is 16 residues long. Looked up from germline, CDR1 is LGHDT and CDR2 is YNNKEL (reference sequence). The sequences come from CD4+ T cells from PBMCs cultured without peptide, collected before COVID-19 vaccination. The chain carries TRBV3-1 (or the pseudogene TRBV3-2) and TRBJ2-1, with TRBD2 matching 8 bases. The clonotype originates from a human donor who received a COVID-19 vaccine. CDR3 amino acids: CASSQGGTSWPPEQFF. CDR3 bases: TGTGCCAGCAGCCAAGGTGGGACTAGTTGGCCCCCTGAGCAGTTCTTC.